This T cell receptor (beta chain) was identified in a study of vaccination effects on CD4 cells after COVID-19. TCRdb keeps only in-frame clones here, not all; method: immunoSEQ multiplex PCR. The table includes 17,000 or so clones, 74% detected once. A note on this clone: Its target is unknown.

Using viral peptide pools, the ViraFEST assay grew out antigen-specific CD4+ T cells prior to sequencing. Subsequent to a culture period of about nine days, CD4+ T cells were isolated. According to PCR results, the person was infected with SARS-CoV-2 between March and December 2020. Participants got two doses of BNT162b2 or mRNA-1273 vaccine. The study, taken as a whole, reports: Late after vaccination, infection- and vaccine-induced clones showed marked clonal contraction.

CDR3 size: 13 residues. CDR1 SQVTM and CDR2 ANQGSEA come from the germline V gene. The V and J ends lost 5 bases and 2 bases, in that order; junction bases with no gene match: 6. The chain combines TRBV29-1 with TRBJ2-7; 7 positions match TRBD1. The sequence was collected from a human donor who had a prior SARS-CoV-2 infection. Material: CD4+ T cells from PBMCs cultured with SARS-CoV-2 spike peptides, obtained after COVID-19 vaccination. In DNA form, the CDR3 reads TGCAGCGTTAAACAGGGGCTGGCCTACGAGCAGTACTTC. It yields the protein CSVKQGLAYEQYF.